What follows are 22 T cell receptor beta chains derived from one specimen sequenced in a study of graft-versus-host responses after intestinal transplantation. Profiled with immunoSEQ multiplex PCR; TCRdb holds only in-frame clones, not every one. Here the sample spans over 100,000 clones, approximately 84% being singletons. Their target antigens are unknown. The specimen was unstimulated CD4+ T cells sorted from spleen or lymph node cells, collected before intestinal transplant. The receptors originated from a human donor who received an intestinal transplant.

V gene TRBV6-1 combines with J gene TRBJ2-7, with 7 bases aligning to TRBD1. The CDR3 is 13 residues long. Trimming cost V 6 bases and J 0 bases; bases outside gene matches: 2. Per the germline V gene, CDR1 is MNHNS and CDR2 is SASEGT. The CDR3 DNA reads as TGTGCCAGCAGCCGACAGGGCTCCTACGAGCAGTACTTC. Translation: CASSRQGSYEQYF.

The rearrangement joins TRBV2 to TRBJ2-7; D might be TRBD2 (7 bases). This CDR3 region has 16 residues. CDR1 is SNHLY, CDR2 FYNNEI, per germline. Trimming removed 6 bases from V and 2 bases from J, with 20 bases in between. The CDR3 coding sequence is TGTGCCAGCAGAAGAGGGAGGGCAGGGGATACCTACGAGCAGTACTTC. Its translation is CASRRGRAGDTYEQYF.

Remarks on this clone: One end of the junction varies from germline; a read error may be responsible. The same CDR3 arises from other DNA sequences in this sample as well. V usage is TRBV6-1 and J usage is TRBJ2-5; tentatively, D is TRBD1 or TRBD2 (5 bases each). The CDR3 spans 17 residues. CDR1 and CDR2 from the germline V gene are MNHNS and SASEGT. The CDR3 sequence is CASSEKRGVQYQETQYF. CDR3 in DNA: TGCGCCAGCAGTGAAAAACGAGGGGTCCAGTACCAAGAGACCCAGTACTTC.

The chain recombines TRBV6-5 with TRBJ2-7; 11 bases align to TRBD1. V lost 2 bases, J lost 6 bases, and 6 bases stayed unmatched. Germline CDR1 and CDR2: MNHEY and SVGAGI. The CDR3 is 15 amino acids. The CDR3 DNA reads TGTGCCAGCAGTTACGGGTGGGGGACAGGGGGCGAGCAGTACTTC. It yields the protein CASSYGWGTGGEQYF.

This clone has more than one count but fewer than ten. The chain joins TRBV5-6 to TRBJ1-6, with TRBD1 matching over 8 bases. This CDR3 contains 15 residues. The V gene end was trimmed by 3 bases and the J gene end by 9 bases; junction bases not matched to a gene: 8. Germline CDR1 reads SGHDT; CDR2 reads YYEEEE. The CDR3 spells CASSYGTGLGSPLHF. CDR3 DNA sequence: TGTGCCAGCAGCTATGGGACAGGTTTGGGTTCACCCCTCCACTTT.

The chain has TRBV6-1 and TRBJ2-1; no reliable D call. The germline V gene has CDR1 MNHNS and CDR2 SASEGT. The CDR3 runs 13 residues. Trimming pared 3 bases from V and 7 bases from J, leaving 10 bases between. The CDR3 loop is CASSDFLWNEQFF. In DNA, the CDR3 is TGTGCCAGCAGTGATTTCTTGTGGAATGAGCAGTTCTTC.

This chain joins TRBV25-1 and TRBJ2-5; D is unclear. The CDR3 contains 12 residues. V lost 4 bases and J 4 bases, leaving 7 bases between the germline ends. Germline values: CDR1 MGHDK, CDR2 SYGVNS. CDR3 sequence (DNA): TGTGCCAGCAGTGGGGCTCGAGAGACCCAGTACTTC. Protein sequence: CASSGARETQYF.

V gene TRBV14 combines with J gene TRBJ2-3; D is perhaps TRBD2 (6 bases). Trimming took off 0 bases at V and 3 bases at J, with 13 bases between the two ends. Germline loops: CDR1 SGHDN, CDR2 FVKESK. This CDR3 is built from 16 residues. The CDR3 sequence is CASSQDGGIRTDTQYF. The CDR3, as DNA: TGTGCCAGCAGCCAAGATGGGGGGATAAGGACAGATACGCAGTATTTT.

The chain is built from TRBV9 and TRBJ2-1; D is unresolved. The CDR3 loop spans 14 amino acids. The V end lost 2 bases, the J end lost 0 bases, and 6 bases lay between the germline ends. Looked up from germline, CDR1 is SGDLS and CDR2 is YYNGEE. The CDR3 protein is CASSVEVSYNEQFF. DNA for the CDR3: TGTGCCAGCAGCGTCGAGGTCTCCTACAATGAGCAGTTCTTC.

The rearrangement links TRBV5-6 to TRBJ2-5; D gene unclear. The germline V and J ends were trimmed by 0 bases and 2 bases, with 11 bases remaining between them. Per the germline V gene, CDR1 is SGHDT and CDR2 is YYEEEE. The CDR3 contains 15 residues. CDR3 residues: CASSLVSGTQETQYF. The DNA of the CDR3 is TGTGCCAGCAGCTTGGTCTCGGGCACTCAAGAGACCCAGTACTTC.

The chain employs TRBV10-3 and TRBJ2-2; 7 bases are shared with TRBD2. CDR1 and CDR2 (germline): ENHRY, SYGVKD. Trimming cost V 8 bases and J 6 bases; bases outside gene matches: 6. This CDR3 is 13 amino acids long. This CDR3 is CAIGTIGAGELFF. CDR3 nucleotides: TGTGCCATCGGGACTATCGGGGCCGGGGAGCTGTTTTTT.

The chain uses TRBV7-6 and TRBJ2-1; no definite D call. The length of the CDR3 is 13 residues. V lost 0 bases to trimming and J lost 9 bases, with 9 bases between them. From germline, CDR1 is SGHVS and CDR2 FNYEAQ. This CDR3 reads CASSLARGGEQFF. DNA for the CDR3: TGTGCCAGCAGCTTAGCGCGCGGTGGTGAGCAGTTCTTC.

This rearrangement joins TRBV6-1 to TRBJ2-6; unclear D gene. The V and J ends lost 7 bases and 4 bases respectively, with 5 bases between them. Germline-derived CDR1 and CDR2 are MNHNS and SASEGT. The CDR3 has 12 amino acids. CDR3 in DNA: TGTGCCAGCACCCCCGGGGCCAACGTCCTGACTTTC. Protein sequence: CASTPGANVLTF.

The CDR3 reads CATGGSLSGANVLTF. The CDR3, as DNA: TGTGCCACCGGGGGCAGCCTCTCTGGGGCCAACGTCCTGACTTTC. This rearrangement joins TRBV6-6 to TRBJ2-6, with D perhaps being TRBD1 or TRBD2 (6 bases each). V lost 10 bases and J lost 0, with 13 bases in between. CDR3 length equals 15 residues. Germline V gives CDR1 MNHNY, CDR2 SVGAGI (reference sequence).

This clone is a singleton in its sample. The J gene is TRBJ1-1, the V gene TRBV6-5; 7 bases align to TRBD1. The CDR3 runs 14 residues. J gave up 3 bases and V 2 bases, and 3 bases lay outside the gene matches. Germline V lookup: CDR1 MNHEY, CDR2 SVGAGI. In nucleotides, the CDR3 is TGTGCCAGCAGTTACCGGGACAGCTACACTGAAGCTTTCTTT. Amino acids: CASSYRDSYTEAFF.

This clone was seen only once. The CDR3 sequence: CSAGTAYEQYF. CDR3 DNA sequence: TGCAGTGCGGGGACAGCCTACGAGCAGTACTTC. This sequence joins TRBV20-1 and TRBJ2-7, with 7 bases that match TRBD1. The CDR3 sequence is 11 residues long. Per germline, CDR1 DFQATT and CDR2 SNEGSKA (reference sequence). V lost 6 bases, J lost 2 bases, and 1 base stayed unmatched.

This chain joins TRBV4-1 and TRBJ2-7; 10 positions match TRBD2. J was trimmed by 5 bases and V by 6 bases; bases with no gene match: 10. The germline gives CDR1 MGHRA, CDR2 YSYEKL. CDR3 size: 15 residues. The CDR3 region has the DNA TGCGCCAGCAGGATAACTAGCGGGGTTACTCACGAGCAGTACTTC. It is translated as CASRITSGVTHEQYF.

V gene TRBV2 combines with J gene TRBJ2-1, with 8 bases that match TRBD2. This CDR3 region has 14 residues. Trimming at V came to 6 bases and at J to 9 bases, leaving 10 bases not matched to a gene. Germline lookup yields CDR1 SNHLY and CDR2 FYNNEI. The CDR3 spells CASRGTRSFGEQFF. The CDR3 DNA follows: TGTGCCAGCAGGGGGACTAGGTCTTTCGGTGAGCAGTTCTTC. The entire variable domain, with the rest obtained from reference TRBV2 and TRBJ2-1, is as follows: EPEVTQTPSHQVTQMGQEVILRCVPISNHLYFYWYRQILGQKVEFLVSFYNNEISEKSEIFDDQFSVERPDGSNFTLKIRSTKLEDSAMYFCASRGTRSFGEQFFGPGTRLTVL.

The chain recombines TRBV6-5 with TRBJ2-7, with 7 bases aligning to TRBD1. With 6 bases clipped from V and 6 bases from J, the junction kept 5 bases outside the gene matches. CDR1 and CDR2 from the germline V gene are MNHEY and SVGAGI. The CDR3 runs to 12 residues. This CDR3 reads CASRTGLAEQYF. The DNA for the CDR3 is TGTGCCAGCAGGACAGGGTTGGCCGAGCAGTACTTC.

The CDR3 is CSAEDRGLDTEAFF. In nucleotides, the CDR3 is TGCAGCGCGGAAGACAGGGGGCTCGACACTGAAGCTTTCTTT. The rearrangement joins TRBV29-1 to TRBJ1-1; TRBD1 agrees at 10 bases. Germline V gene sequence: CDR1 SQVTM, CDR2 ANQGSEA. The CDR3 spans 14 residues. V was clipped by 7 bases and J by 3 bases; unmatched bases: 8.

The chain recombines TRBV4-2 with TRBJ1-1; tentative D call: TRBD1 (6 bases). This CDR3 contains 14 residues. Trimming shortened V by 8 bases and J by 3 bases, and 16 bases separated the two germline ends. Germline V gives CDR1 LGHNA, CDR2 YNFKEQ. The DNA for the CDR3 is TGTGCCAGCTGCGTTGGGACACGCGACACTGAAGCTTTCTTT. This sequence encodes CASCVGTRDTEAFF.

The chain employs TRBV11-2 and TRBJ2-3; D tentatively fits TRBD1 or TRBD2 (6 bases each). Germline V lookup: CDR1 SGHAT, CDR2 FQNNGV. CDR3 length: 16 residues. Between the trimmed V and J ends, which lost 5 bases and 0 bases, there was a span of 15 bases. Here the CDR3 DNA reads TGTGCCAGCAGCCCCCTGGGGGGCGGTAGCACAGATACGCAGTATTTT. It translates to CASSPLGGGSTDTQYF. Full variable domain (rest looked up from reference TRBV11-2 and TRBJ2-3): EAGVAQSPRYKIIEKRQSVAFWCNPISGHATLYWYQQILGQGPKLLIQFQNNGVVDDSQLPKDRFSAERLKGVDSTLKIQPAKLEDSAVYLCASSPLGGGSTDTQYFGPGTRLTVL.